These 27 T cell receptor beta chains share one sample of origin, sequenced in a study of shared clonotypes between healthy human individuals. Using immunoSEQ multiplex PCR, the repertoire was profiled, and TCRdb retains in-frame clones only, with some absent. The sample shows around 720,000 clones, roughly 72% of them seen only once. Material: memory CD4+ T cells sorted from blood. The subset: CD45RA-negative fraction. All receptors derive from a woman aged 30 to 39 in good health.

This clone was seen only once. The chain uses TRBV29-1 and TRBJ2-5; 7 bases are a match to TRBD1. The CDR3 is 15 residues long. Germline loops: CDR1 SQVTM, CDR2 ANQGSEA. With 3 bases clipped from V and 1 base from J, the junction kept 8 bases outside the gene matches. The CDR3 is CSVDGNRGAQETQYF. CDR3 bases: TGCAGCGTTGATGGGAACAGGGGAGCCCAAGAGACCCAGTACTTC.

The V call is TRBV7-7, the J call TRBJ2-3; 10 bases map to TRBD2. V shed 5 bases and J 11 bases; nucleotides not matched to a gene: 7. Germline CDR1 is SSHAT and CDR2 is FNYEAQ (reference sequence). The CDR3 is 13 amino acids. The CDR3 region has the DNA TGTGCCAGCAGCCCCATTCTAGCGGGAGAGCAGTATTTT. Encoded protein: CASSPILAGEQYF. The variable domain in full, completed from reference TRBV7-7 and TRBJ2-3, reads GAGVSQSPRYKVTKRGQDVTLRCDPISSHATLYWYQQALGQGPEFLTYFNYEAQPDKSGLPSDRFSAERPEGSISTLTIQRTEQRDSAMYRCASSPILAGEQYFGPGTRLTVL.

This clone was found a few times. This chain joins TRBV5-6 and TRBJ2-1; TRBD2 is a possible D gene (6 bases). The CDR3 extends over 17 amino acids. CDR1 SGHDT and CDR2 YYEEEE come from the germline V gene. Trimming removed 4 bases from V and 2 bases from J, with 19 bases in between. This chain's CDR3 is CASSRRPAGRTYNEQFF. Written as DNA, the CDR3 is TGTGCCAGCAGCCGAAGGCCGGCGGGGAGAACCTACAATGAGCAGTTCTTC.

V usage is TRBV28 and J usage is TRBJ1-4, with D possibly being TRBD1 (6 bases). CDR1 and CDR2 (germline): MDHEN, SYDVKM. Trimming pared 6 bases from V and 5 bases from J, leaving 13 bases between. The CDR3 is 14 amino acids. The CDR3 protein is CASSEATGNEKLFF. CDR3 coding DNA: TGTGCCAGCAGCGAGGCGACAGGAAATGAAAAACTGTTTTTT.

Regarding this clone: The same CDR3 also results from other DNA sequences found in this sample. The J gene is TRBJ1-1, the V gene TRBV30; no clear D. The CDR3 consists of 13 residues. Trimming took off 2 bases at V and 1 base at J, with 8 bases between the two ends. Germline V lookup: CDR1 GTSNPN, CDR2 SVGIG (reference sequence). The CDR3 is CAWSRTANTEAFF. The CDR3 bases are TGTGCCTGGAGTCGTACAGCGAACACTGAAGCTTTCTTT.

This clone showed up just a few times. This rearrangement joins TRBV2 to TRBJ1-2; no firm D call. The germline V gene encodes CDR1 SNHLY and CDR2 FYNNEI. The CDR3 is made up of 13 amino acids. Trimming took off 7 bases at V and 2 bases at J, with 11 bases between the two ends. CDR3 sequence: CASIEGLNYGYTF. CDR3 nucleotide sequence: TGTGCCAGCATAGAAGGACTCAACTATGGCTACACCTTC.

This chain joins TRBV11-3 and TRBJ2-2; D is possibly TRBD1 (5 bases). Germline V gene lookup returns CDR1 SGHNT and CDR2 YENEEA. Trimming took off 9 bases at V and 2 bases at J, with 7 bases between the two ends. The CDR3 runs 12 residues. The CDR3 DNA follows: TGTGCCAGGACAGAAAACACCGGGGAGCTGTTTTTT. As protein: CARTENTGELFF.

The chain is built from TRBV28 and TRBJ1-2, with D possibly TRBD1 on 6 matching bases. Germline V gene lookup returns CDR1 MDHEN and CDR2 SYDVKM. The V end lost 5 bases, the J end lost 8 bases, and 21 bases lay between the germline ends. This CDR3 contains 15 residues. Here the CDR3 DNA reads TGTGCCAGCAGTCAACCGAACAGGGTTAGATGGGGCTACACCTTC. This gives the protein CASSQPNRVRWGYTF.

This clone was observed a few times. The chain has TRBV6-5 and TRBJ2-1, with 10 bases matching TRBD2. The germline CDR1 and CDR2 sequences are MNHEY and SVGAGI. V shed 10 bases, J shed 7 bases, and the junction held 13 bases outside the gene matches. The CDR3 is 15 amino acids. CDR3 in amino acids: CATPVRPSGSNEQFF. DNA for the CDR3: TGTGCCACCCCGGTAAGGCCTAGCGGGAGTAATGAGCAGTTCTTC.

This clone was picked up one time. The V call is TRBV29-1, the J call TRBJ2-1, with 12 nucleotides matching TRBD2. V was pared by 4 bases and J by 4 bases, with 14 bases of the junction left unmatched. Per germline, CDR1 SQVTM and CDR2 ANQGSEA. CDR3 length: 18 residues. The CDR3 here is CSVAGRTSGRIYYNEQFF. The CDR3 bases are TGCAGCGTTGCCGGAAGAACTAGCGGGAGGATTTATTACAATGAGCAGTTCTTC.

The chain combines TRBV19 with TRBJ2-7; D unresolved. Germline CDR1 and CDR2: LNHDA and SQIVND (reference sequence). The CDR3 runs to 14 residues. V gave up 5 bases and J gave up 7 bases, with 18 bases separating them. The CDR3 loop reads CASSPAVSRVEQYF. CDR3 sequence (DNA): TGTGCCAGTAGTCCGGCCGTTTCTAGGGTGGAGCAGTACTTC. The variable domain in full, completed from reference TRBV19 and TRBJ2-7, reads DGGITQSPKYLFRKEGQNVTLSCEQNLNHDAMYWYRQDPGQGLRLIYYSQIVNDFQKGDIAEGYSVSREKKESFPLTVTSAQKNPTAFYLCASSPAVSRVEQYFGPGTRLTVT.

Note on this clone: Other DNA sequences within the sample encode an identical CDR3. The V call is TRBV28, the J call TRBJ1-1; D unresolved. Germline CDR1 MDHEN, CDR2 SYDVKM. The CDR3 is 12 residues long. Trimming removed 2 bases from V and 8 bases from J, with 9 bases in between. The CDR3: CASSLRQTEAFF. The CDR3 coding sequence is TGTGCCAGCAGTTTACGACAAACCGAAGCTTTCTTT.

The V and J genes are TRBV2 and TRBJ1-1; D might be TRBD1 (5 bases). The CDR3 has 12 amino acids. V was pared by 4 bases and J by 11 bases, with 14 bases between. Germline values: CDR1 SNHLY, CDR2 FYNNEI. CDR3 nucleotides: TGTGCCAGCAGTGGGGGGGGGAATCTGGCTTTCTTT. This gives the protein CASSGGGNLAFF.

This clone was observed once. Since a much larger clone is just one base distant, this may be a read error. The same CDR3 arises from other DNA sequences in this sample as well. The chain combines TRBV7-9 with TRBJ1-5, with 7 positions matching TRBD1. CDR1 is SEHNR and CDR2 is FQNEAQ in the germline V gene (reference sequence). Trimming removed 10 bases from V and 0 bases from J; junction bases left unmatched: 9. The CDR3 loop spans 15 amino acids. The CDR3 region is CANGTVAYSNQPQHF. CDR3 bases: TGTGCCAATGGGACAGTTGCTTATAGCAATCAGCCCCAGCATTTT. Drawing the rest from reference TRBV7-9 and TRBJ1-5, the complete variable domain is DTGVSQNPRHKITKRGQNVTFRCDPISEHNRLYWYRQTLGQGPEFLTYFQNEAQLEKSRLLSDRFSAERPKGSFSTLEIQRTEQGDSAMYLCANGTVAYSNQPQHFGDGTRLSIL.

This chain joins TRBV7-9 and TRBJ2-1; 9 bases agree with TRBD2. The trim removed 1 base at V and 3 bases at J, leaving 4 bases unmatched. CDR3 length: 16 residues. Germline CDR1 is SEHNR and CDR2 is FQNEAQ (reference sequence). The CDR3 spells CASSLGVTSGYNEQFF. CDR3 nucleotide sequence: TGTGCCAGCAGCTTAGGTGTGACTAGCGGCTACAATGAGCAGTTCTTC.

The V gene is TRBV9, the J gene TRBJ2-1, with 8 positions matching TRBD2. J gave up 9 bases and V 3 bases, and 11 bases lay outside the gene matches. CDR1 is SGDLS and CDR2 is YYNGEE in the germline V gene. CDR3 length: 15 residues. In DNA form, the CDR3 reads TGTGCCAGCAGCGAATATAGCGGGACTGGCAGTGAGCAGTTCTTC. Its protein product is CASSEYSGTGSEQFF.

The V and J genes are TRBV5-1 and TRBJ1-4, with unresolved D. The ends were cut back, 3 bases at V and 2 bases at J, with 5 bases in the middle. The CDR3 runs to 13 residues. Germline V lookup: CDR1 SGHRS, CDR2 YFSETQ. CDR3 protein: CASSWQTNEKLFF. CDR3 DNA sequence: TGCGCCAGCAGCTGGCAGACTAATGAAAAACTGTTTTTT.

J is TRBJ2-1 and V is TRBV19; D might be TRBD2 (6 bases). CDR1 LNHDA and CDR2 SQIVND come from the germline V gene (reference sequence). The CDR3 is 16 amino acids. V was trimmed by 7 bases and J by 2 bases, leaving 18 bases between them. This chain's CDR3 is CASTVTGDRTYNEQFF. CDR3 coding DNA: TGTGCCAGTACTGTAACGGGGGATCGGACCTACAATGAGCAGTTCTTC.

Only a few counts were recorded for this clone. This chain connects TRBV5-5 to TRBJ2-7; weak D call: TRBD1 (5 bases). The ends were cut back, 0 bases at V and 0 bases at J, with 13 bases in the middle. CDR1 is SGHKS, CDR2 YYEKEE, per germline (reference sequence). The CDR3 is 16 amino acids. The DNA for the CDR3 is TGTGCCAGCAGCTTGGCCATTCAGGGTAGCTCCTACGAGCAGTACTTC. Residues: CASSLAIQGSSYEQYF. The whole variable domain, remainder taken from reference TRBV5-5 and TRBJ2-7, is DAGVTQSPTHLIKTRGQQVTLRCSPISGHKSVSWYQQVLGQGPQFIFQYYEKEERGRGNFPDRFSARQFPNYSSELNVNALLLGDSALYLCASSLAIQGSSYEQYFGPGTRLTVT.

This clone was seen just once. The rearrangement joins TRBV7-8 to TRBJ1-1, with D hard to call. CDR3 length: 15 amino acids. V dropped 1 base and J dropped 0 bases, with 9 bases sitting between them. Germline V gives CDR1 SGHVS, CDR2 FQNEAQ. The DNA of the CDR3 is TGTGCCAGCAGCTTAGGTTCCGGGGTGAACACTGAAGCTTTCTTT. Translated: CASSLGSGVNTEAFF. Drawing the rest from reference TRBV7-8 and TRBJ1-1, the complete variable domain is GAGVSQSPRYKVAKRGQDVALRCDPISGHVSLFWYQQALGQGPEFLTYFQNEAQLDKSGLPSDRFFAERPEGSVSTLKIQRTQQEDSAVYLCASSLGSGVNTEAFFGQGTRLTVV.

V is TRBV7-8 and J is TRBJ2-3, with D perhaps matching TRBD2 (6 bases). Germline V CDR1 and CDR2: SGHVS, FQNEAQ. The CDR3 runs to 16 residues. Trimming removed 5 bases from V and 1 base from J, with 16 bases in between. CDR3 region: CASSRAVRRGTDTQYF. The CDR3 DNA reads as TGTGCCAGCAGCCGGGCCGTGCGGAGGGGCACAGATACGCAGTATTTT.

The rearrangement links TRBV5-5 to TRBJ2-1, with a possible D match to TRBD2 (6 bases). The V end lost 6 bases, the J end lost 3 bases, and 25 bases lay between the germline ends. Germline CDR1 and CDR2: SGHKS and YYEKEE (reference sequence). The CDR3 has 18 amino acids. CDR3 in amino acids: CASTPEVRRDPIYNEQFF. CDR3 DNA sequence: TGTGCCAGCACCCCCGAGGTTAGGCGGGATCCCATCTACAATGAGCAGTTCTTC.

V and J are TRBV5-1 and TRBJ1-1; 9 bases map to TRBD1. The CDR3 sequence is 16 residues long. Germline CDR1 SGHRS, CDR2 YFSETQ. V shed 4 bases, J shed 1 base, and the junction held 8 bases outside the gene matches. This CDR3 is CASSVGTGWENTEAFF. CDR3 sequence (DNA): TGCGCCAGCAGCGTCGGGACAGGGTGGGAGAACACTGAAGCTTTCTTT.

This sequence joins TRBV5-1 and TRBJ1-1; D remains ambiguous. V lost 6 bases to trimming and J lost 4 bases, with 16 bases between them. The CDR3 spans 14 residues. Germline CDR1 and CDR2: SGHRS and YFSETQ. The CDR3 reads CASKVVGVGTEAFF. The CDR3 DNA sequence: TGCGCCAGCAAAGTCGTGGGCGTCGGCACTGAAGCTTTCTTT.

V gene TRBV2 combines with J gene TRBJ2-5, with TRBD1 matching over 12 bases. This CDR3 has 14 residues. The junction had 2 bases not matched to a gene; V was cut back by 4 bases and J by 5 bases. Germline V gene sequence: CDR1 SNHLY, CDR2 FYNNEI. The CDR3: CASSAGQGAETQYF. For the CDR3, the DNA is TGTGCCAGCAGTGCGGGACAGGGGGCGGAGACCCAGTACTTC.

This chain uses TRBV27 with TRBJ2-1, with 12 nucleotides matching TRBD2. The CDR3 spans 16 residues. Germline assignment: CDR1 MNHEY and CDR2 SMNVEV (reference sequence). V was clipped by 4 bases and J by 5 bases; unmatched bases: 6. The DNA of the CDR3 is TGTGCCAGCAGTTCCCGAGGACTAGCGGGAAACAATGAGCAGTTCTTC. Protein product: CASSSRGLAGNNEQFF.

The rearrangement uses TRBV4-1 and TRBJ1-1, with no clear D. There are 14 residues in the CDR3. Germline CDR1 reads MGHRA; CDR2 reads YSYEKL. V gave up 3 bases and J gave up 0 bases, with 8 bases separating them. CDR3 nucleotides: TGCGCCAGCAGCCAGACCGTCATGAACACTGAAGCTTTCTTT. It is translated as CASSQTVMNTEAFF.